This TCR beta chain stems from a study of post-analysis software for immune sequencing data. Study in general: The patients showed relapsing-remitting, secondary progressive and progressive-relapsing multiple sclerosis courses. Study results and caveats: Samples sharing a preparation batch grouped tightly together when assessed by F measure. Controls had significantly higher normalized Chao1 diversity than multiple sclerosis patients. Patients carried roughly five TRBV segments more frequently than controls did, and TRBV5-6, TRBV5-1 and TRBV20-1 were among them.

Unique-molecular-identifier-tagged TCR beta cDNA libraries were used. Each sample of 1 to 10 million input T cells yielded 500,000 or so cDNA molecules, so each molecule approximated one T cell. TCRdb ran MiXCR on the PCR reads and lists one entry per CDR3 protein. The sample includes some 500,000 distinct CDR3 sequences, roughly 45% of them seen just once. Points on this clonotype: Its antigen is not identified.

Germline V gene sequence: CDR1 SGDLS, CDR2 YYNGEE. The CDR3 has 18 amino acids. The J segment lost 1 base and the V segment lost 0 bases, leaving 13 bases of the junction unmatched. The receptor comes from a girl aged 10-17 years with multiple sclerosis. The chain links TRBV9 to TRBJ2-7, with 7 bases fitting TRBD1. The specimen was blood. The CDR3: CASSVGLGTERESYEQYF. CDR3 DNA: TGTGCCAGCAGCGTAGGCTTGGGGACAGAGAGAGAATCCTACGAGCAGTACTTC.